The 27 T cell receptor beta chains below come from one sample, sequenced in a study of T cells in Graves' hyperthyroidism and ophthalmopathy. Amplification of TCR beta CDR3 regions was performed using RNA transcripts as template. During a first-round RT-PCR of the TCR CDR3, the HTBI primer set was used. Via MiXCR, TCRdb re-called the multiplex PCR reads, giving one row per CDR3 protein. The sample gives hundreds of thousands of distinct CDR3 sequences, around 40% of which show up once; 31% is in the top ten. The sequenced sample was blood. The receptors were sampled from a woman in her 40s with Graves' hyperthyroidism.

As regards this clonotype: Since a much larger clone is just one base distant, this may be a read error. This rearrangement joins TRBV9 to TRBJ1-3; D is ambiguous. This CDR3 is 15 amino acids long. CDR1 is SGDLS and CDR2 is YYNGEE in the germline V gene. V was pared by 0 bases and J by 1 base, with 8 bases between. The CDR3 DNA sequence: TGTGCCAGCAGCGTAGCTGAGGCATCTGGAAACACCATATATTTT. Its protein product is CASSVAEASGNTIYF.

The chain carries TRBV6-5 and TRBJ2-2; D gene unclear. This CDR3 has 13 residues. V was cut by 8 bases and J by 4 bases, with 11 bases left in between. The germline CDR1 and CDR2 sequences are MNHEY and SVGAGI. The CDR3: CASRTESTGELFF. CDR3 sequence (DNA): TGTGCCAGCCGAACCGAAAGCACCGGGGAGCTGTTTTTT.

In regard to this clonotype: Mismatch with germline at one junction end may stem from a read error. V gene TRBV10-3 combines with J gene TRBJ1-2; 7 bases line up with TRBD1. Germline V gene data show CDR1 as ENHRY and CDR2 as SYGVKD. This CDR3 region has 14 residues. The CDR3 protein is CASSWSAGGRGYTF. CDR3 DNA: TGTGCCAGCAGTTGGTCGGCAGGGGGTCGTGGCTACACCTTC.

The J gene is TRBJ2-3, the V gene TRBV7-6, with 8 bases aligning to TRBD2. After removal of 1 base from V and 6 bases from J, the junction contained 3 bases not matched to a gene. The CDR3 runs 14 residues. Looked up from germline, CDR1 is SGHVS and CDR2 is FNYEAQ. The CDR3 DNA is TGTGCCAGCAGCTTAGGCGGGGGGCCCGATACGCAGTATTTT. Its translation: CASSLGGGPDTQYF.

V gene TRBV10-3 combines with J gene TRBJ1-2, with D uncertain. Germline-derived CDR1 and CDR2 are ENHRY and SYGVKD. CDR3 length equals 14 residues. The germline V and J ends were trimmed by 5 bases and 5 bases, with 15 bases remaining between them. The CDR3 spells CAISYSPRSYGYTF. In DNA, the CDR3 is TGTGCCATCAGTTACTCCCCCAGGTCTTATGGCTACACCTTC.

V usage is TRBV18 and J usage is TRBJ2-7, with TRBD2 matching over 7 bases. The CDR3 consists of 13 residues. V lost 4 bases and J lost 5; bases outside the gene matches: 5. Germline V gene data show CDR1 as KGHSH and CDR2 as LQKENI. CDR3 coding DNA: TGTGCCAGCTCACGTCGGGACTACGACGAGCAGTACTTC. Amino acids: CASSRRDYDEQYF.

This clonotype has just a few counts. The CDR3 bases are TGTGCCAGCAGCTTAGTGGTTGGGGACCCGAACACTGAAGCTTTCTTT. Translating it yields CASSLVVGDPNTEAFF. This rearrangement joins TRBV7-2 to TRBJ1-1; maybe TRBD1 (5 bases). The V gene's germline CDR1 is SGHTA and CDR2 FQGNSA. The CDR3 runs 16 residues. V gave up 1 base and J gave up 1 base, with 13 bases separating them.

This chain connects TRBV7-2 to TRBJ2-7; 12 bases are a match to TRBD1. The CDR3 is 17 residues long. After removal of 5 bases from V and 4 bases from J, the junction contained 12 bases not matched to a gene. The germline CDR1 and CDR2 sequences are SGHTA and FQGNSA. The CDR3 nucleotides are TGTGCCAGCAGCAGAAACGGCGGGACAGGGGGCGCGTACGAGCAGTACTTC. Its protein is CASSRNGGTGGAYEQYF. The variable domain in full, completed from reference TRBV7-2 and TRBJ2-7, reads GAGVSQSPSNKVTEKGKDVELRCDPISGHTALYWYRQSLGQGLEFLIYFQGNSAPDKSGLPSDRFSAERTGGSVSTLTIQRTQQEDSAVYLCASSRNGGTGGAYEQYFGPGTRLTVT.

This chain uses TRBV5-6 with TRBJ1-1; D is unresolved. In germline, CDR1 is SGHDT, CDR2 YYEEEE. The CDR3 runs to 11 residues. V was shortened by 2 bases and J by 8 bases, with 7 bases between the two germline ends. The CDR3 nucleotides are TGTGCCAGCAGCTTTCTGCAGGAAGCTTTCTTT. This codes for CASSFLQEAFF.

This clonotype has only a few counts. This rearrangement joins TRBV28 to TRBJ2-7; perhaps TRBD2 as D (5 bases). CDR1 and CDR2 from the germline V gene are MDHEN and SYDVKM. The CDR3 runs to 15 residues. With 6 bases removed from V and 1 base from J, the gap between germline ends came to 16 bases. The CDR3 reads CASSLDSVGSYEQYF. The DNA for the CDR3 is TGTGCCAGCAGCCTCGATAGCGTGGGGTCCTACGAGCAGTACTTC.

This sequence joins TRBV7-9 and TRBJ2-2, with TRBD1 as a possible D gene (5 bases). The CDR3 extends over 14 amino acids. Germline V gene sequence: CDR1 SEHNR, CDR2 FQNEAQ (reference sequence). V shed 5 bases and J shed 5 bases, with 12 bases lying between them. CDR3 nucleotide sequence: TGTGCCAGCAGCCAACAAGGGGCGACCGGGGAGCTGTTTTTT. This codes for CASSQQGATGELFF.

The chain combines TRBV6-5 with TRBJ1-4; D not resolved. Germline V gene data show CDR1 as MNHEY and CDR2 as SVGAGI. V dropped 9 bases and J dropped 3 bases, with 14 bases sitting between them. The CDR3 extends over 14 amino acids. CDR3 nucleotides: TGTGCCAGTATGAACAGCATTTCTAATGAAAAACTGTTTTTT. Its translation is CASMNSISNEKLFF.

This clonotype appeared many times. This chain connects TRBV6-4 to TRBJ1-2, with TRBD1 as a possible D gene (6 bases). Germline assignment: CDR1 MRHNA and CDR2 SNTAGT. There are 13 residues in the CDR3. Trimming pared 6 bases from V and 6 bases from J, leaving 14 bases between. This CDR3 reads CASRKGQNDGYTF. For the CDR3, the DNA is TGTGCCAGCAGAAAGGGACAAAACGATGGCTACACCTTC.

There are a few counts of this clonotype. The genes are TRBV11-1 and TRBJ1-1; 7 positions agree with TRBD1. Germline lookup yields CDR1 SGHAT and CDR2 FQDESV (reference sequence). There are 14 residues in the CDR3. With 5 bases clipped from V and 5 bases from J, the junction kept 8 bases outside the gene matches. The CDR3 loop reads CASSHRQGWTEAFF. CDR3 nucleotides: TGTGCCAGCAGCCATCGACAGGGTTGGACTGAAGCTTTCTTT.

The chain couples TRBV15 to TRBJ2-5, with D maybe TRBD2 (6 bases). This CDR3 has 14 amino acids. Per germline, CDR1 LNHNV and CDR2 YYDKDF (reference sequence). V lost 5 bases, J lost 3 bases, and 13 bases lay in between. The CDR3 DNA reads as TGTGCCACCAGCGGAGGGACGGATAAAGAGACCCAGTACTTC. Its protein is CATSGGTDKETQYF.

The chain uses TRBV11-2 and TRBJ1-1, with a weak D call TRBD1 (5 bases). Trimming cost V 4 bases and J 6 bases, with 24 bases left between them. Germline values: CDR1 SGHAT, CDR2 FQNNGV. The CDR3 is made up of 17 amino acids. CDR3 loop: CASSSPGFGGIVAEAFF. DNA for the CDR3: TGTGCCAGCAGCTCCCCCGGCTTCGGGGGGATTGTCGCTGAAGCTTTCTTT.

The table lists this clonotype with many counts. The chain links TRBV6-6 to TRBJ1-5, with D possibly being TRBD1 (5 bases). Trimming left V 7 bases short and J 2 bases short, with 15 bases between. Germline CDR1 MNHNY, CDR2 SVGAGI (reference sequence). The CDR3 is 15 residues long. CDR3 amino acids: CASISEGYGNQPQHF. The CDR3 nucleotides are TGTGCCAGCATTTCCGAGGGGTACGGCAATCAGCCCCAGCATTTT.

The V and J genes are TRBV29-1 and TRBJ1-5, with D tentatively TRBD1 (5 bases). Germline CDR1 reads SQVTM; CDR2 reads ANQGSEA. The germline V and J ends were trimmed by 8 bases and 2 bases, with 13 bases remaining between them. This CDR3 region has 13 residues. CDR3 loop: CSPGTSGNQPQHF. Here the CDR3 DNA reads TGCAGCCCCGGGACTAGCGGCAATCAGCCCCAGCATTTT.

The V gene is TRBV5-1, the J gene TRBJ2-5; a weak D match, TRBD2 (5 bases). The J call may not be correct, given that the DNA end is closer to TRBJ2-1. The CDR3 spans 13 residues. Per germline, CDR1 SGHRS and CDR2 YFSETQ. This CDR3 is CASSPGIYNEQFF. The CDR3 DNA reads as TGCGCCAGCAGCCCCGGGATCTACAATGAGCAGTTCTTC.

The chain links TRBV10-3 to TRBJ1-5, with D maybe TRBD1 (6 bases). The CDR3 is 12 residues long. The V end was cut by 8 bases, the J end by 8 bases, with 13 bases between. CDR1 is ENHRY, CDR2 SYGVKD, per germline. CDR3 amino acids: CAICSGEEPQHF. The CDR3 nucleotides read TGTGCCATCTGTTCAGGGGAGGAGCCCCAGCATTTT.

The chain couples TRBV12-3 or TRBV12-4 to TRBJ2-5, with D perhaps matching TRBD1 or TRBD2 (5 bases each). V shed 6 bases and J shed 3 bases, with 14 bases lying between them. There are 14 residues in the CDR3. This chain's CDR3 is CASSRLGEEETQYF. The CDR3 DNA follows: TGTGCCAGCAGCCGCTTGGGGGAAGAAGAGACCCAGTACTTC.

This clonotype was found many times. The rearrangement links TRBV20-1 to TRBJ2-5, with D unclear. The germline CDR1 and CDR2 sequences are DFQATT and SNEGSKA (reference sequence). The V end was cut by 1 base, the J end by 5 bases, with 8 bases between. CDR3 length: 12 residues. This chain's CDR3 is CSARVAYETQYF. The CDR3 nucleotides read TGCAGTGCTAGAGTAGCTTACGAGACCCAGTACTTC.

This clonotype was found once. The genes are TRBV10-3 and TRBJ1-2, with 12 bases fitting TRBD1. In germline, CDR1 is ENHRY, CDR2 SYGVKD. The CDR3 consists of 15 residues. J gave up 8 bases and V 3 bases, and 7 bases lay outside the gene matches. The CDR3 region is CAISDPGQGAWGYTF. For the CDR3, the DNA is TGTGCCATCAGTGACCCGGGACAGGGGGCATGGGGCTACACCTTC.

Concerning this clonotype: One junction end disagrees with the germline gene, perhaps due to a read error. The V and J genes are TRBV2 and TRBJ2-5; TRBD1 might be the D (6 bases). Germline V lookup: CDR1 SNHLY, CDR2 FYNNEI. This CDR3 spans 14 amino acids. The chain's CDR3 is CASSSSRGLETQCF. The CDR3 DNA sequence: TGTGCCAGCAGTTCTAGCAGGGGCCTGGAGACCCAGTGCTTC.

This clonotype was detected many times. The gene calls are TRBV12-3 or TRBV12-4 and TRBJ1-1; 8 bases are a match to TRBD1. Unmatched junction bases numbered 6, after V lost 5 bases and J lost 4 bases. The CDR3 has 14 amino acids. The CDR3 protein is CASSQNTGGTEAFF. The CDR3 nucleotides read TGTGCCAGCAGTCAGAATACAGGGGGCACTGAAGCTTTCTTT.

With respect to this clonotype: Being one base from a much bigger clone, this may be a read error. The rearrangement joins TRBV2 to TRBJ2-5; D could derive from TRBD1 or TRBD2 (5 bases each). Deletions cut 7 bases from V and 2 bases from J, with 20 bases between. There are 16 residues in the CDR3. Per germline, CDR1 SNHLY and CDR2 FYNNEI. CDR3 residues: CASTDATGLGQETQYF. The CDR3, as DNA: TGTGCCAGCACCGACGCCACGGGGCTGGGGCAAGAGACCCAGTACTTC.

This clonotype has a count of ten or more. The chain employs TRBV10-3 and TRBJ1-4; D perhaps matches TRBD1 (5 bases). Germline V gene data show CDR1 as ENHRY and CDR2 as SYGVKD. This CDR3 comprises 14 residues. The germline V and J ends were trimmed by 3 bases and 1 base, with 6 bases remaining between them. The CDR3 spells CAISDTGTNEKLFF. The CDR3 coding sequence is TGTGCCATCAGTGATACAGGAACTAATGAAAAACTGTTTTTT.